This T cell receptor (beta chain) comes out of a study of T cells in Graves' hyperthyroidism and ophthalmopathy. Study context: Blood was drawn when the patient was first diagnosed and still untreated.

Template material for amplifying TCR beta CDR3 regions consisted of RNA transcripts. The HTBI primer set drove a first-round RT-PCR of the TCR CDR3. TCRdb reprocessed the multiplex PCR reads via MiXCR and lists one record per CDR3 protein. The sample consists of roughly 500,000 distinct CDR3 sequences, around 16% of them appearing once. General study results and limits: Among clonotypes expanded in thyroid above 0.001, most were also found in blood.

Lactation, pregnancy, other autoimmune disease or uncontrolled infection excluded patients. From approximately 9.5 ml of fresh peripheral blood, PBMCs were isolated. This clonotype was observed at least ten times. Its target is not known. This CDR3 contains 15 residues. Germline CDR1 is DFQATT and CDR2 is SNEGSKA (reference sequence). V was shortened by 4 bases and J by 2 bases, with 16 bases between the two germline ends. The genes are TRBV20-1 and TRBJ2-3, with D maybe TRBD2 (6 bases). The receptor was isolated from a woman aged 25-40 years with Graves' ophthalmopathy. Sample: blood. CDR3 DNA sequence: TGCAGTGCTACCATACTAGGAGGGATCACAGATACGCAGTATTTT. Its protein is CSATILGGITDTQYF.